This T cell receptor (beta chain) appears in the sequencing data of a study of T-cell reconstitution after alpha-beta-depleted transplantation in children. Researchers prepared the TCRbeta library using unique molecular identifiers, the study reports. TCRdb re-called the PCR reads with MiXCR, one entry per CDR3 protein. The table records hundreds of thousands of distinct CDR3 sequences, roughly 17% of them present only once. The CDR3 has 16 amino acids. Germline lookup yields CDR1 LGHDT and CDR2 YNNKEL (reference sequence). V lost 0 bases and J lost 5, with 13 bases in between. The genes are TRBV3-1 and TRBJ2-2; D might be TRBD1 (5 bases). The TCR sequence derives from a male patient aged 2 to 9 who had a stem cell transplant for acute lymphoblastic leukemia, so the T cells may come from the graft donor. This specimen consisted of PBMCs, mostly from graft donor cells, obtained 360 days after TCRalphabeta/CD19-depleted stem cell transplant. The CDR3 here is CASSQEGQVETGELFF. In DNA, the CDR3 is TGTGCCAGCAGCCAAGAGGGGCAGGTTGAAACCGGGGAGCTGTTTTTT.